This TCR beta chain was captured by sequencing in a study of cytomegalovirus exposure and HLA in healthy donors. Study-wide findings and caveats: The study put some 160 TCR beta chains on its list as cytomegalovirus-associated.

A note on this clone: Its antigen is still unknown.

A multiplex PCR was run with 60 Vbeta primers and 13 Jbeta primers. Sequencing was performed with immunoSEQ multiplex PCR; in TCRdb, only in-frame clones are kept and a portion is missing. Here the sample spans about 140,000 clones, approximately 80% being singletons. With V trimmed by 2 bases and J by 8 bases, 2 bases remained unmatched. The CDR3 loop spans 14 amino acids. Germline V lookup: CDR1 MNHEY, CDR2 SMNVEV (reference sequence). The receptor comes from a man aged 35 to 55 in good health and CMV-seronegative. V usage is TRBV27 and J usage is TRBJ1-6, with 8 bases that match TRBD1. Sequenced input: PBMCs. CDR3 residues: CASSLGQGYSPLHF. DNA for the CDR3: TGTGCCAGCAGTTTAGGACAGGGATATTCACCCCTCCACTTT.